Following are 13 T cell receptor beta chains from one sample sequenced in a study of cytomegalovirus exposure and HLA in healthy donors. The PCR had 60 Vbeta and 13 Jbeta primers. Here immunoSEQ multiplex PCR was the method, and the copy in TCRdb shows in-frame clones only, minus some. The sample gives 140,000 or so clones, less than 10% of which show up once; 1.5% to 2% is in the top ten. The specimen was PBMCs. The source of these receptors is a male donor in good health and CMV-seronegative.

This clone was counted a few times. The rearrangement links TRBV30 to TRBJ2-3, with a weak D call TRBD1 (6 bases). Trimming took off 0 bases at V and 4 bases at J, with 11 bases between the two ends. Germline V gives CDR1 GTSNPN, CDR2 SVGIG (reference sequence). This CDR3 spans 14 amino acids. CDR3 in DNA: TGTGCCTGGAGTGTACTAGGGGGAGCAGATACGCAGTATTTT. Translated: CAWSVLGGADTQYF.

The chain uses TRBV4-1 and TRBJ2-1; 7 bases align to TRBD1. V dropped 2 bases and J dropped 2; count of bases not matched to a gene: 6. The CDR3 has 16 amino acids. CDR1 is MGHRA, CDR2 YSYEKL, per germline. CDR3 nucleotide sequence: TGCGCCAGCAGCCAAAGGGCAGGGGGTACCTACAATGAGCAGTTCTTC. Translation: CASSQRAGGTYNEQFF.

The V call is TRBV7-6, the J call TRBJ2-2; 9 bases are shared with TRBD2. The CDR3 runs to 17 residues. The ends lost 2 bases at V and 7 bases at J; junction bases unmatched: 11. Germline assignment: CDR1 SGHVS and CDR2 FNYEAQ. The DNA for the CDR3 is TGTGCCAGCAGCTTATCCCTAGCGGGAAGTTTAGACGGGGAGCTGTTTTTT. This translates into CASSLSLAGSLDGELFF. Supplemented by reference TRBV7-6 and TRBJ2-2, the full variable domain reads GAGVSQSPRYKVTKRGQDVALRCDPISGHVSLYWYRQALGQGPEFLTYFNYEAQQDKSGLPNDRFSAERPEGSISTLTIQRTEQRDSAMYRCASSLSLAGSLDGELFFGEGSRLTVL.

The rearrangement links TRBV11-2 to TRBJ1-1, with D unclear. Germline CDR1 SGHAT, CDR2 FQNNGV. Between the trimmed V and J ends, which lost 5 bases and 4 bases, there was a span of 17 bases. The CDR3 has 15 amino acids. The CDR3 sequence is CASSPMRRVATEAFF. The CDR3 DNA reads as TGTGCCAGCAGCCCCATGAGGAGGGTGGCCACTGAAGCTTTCTTT.

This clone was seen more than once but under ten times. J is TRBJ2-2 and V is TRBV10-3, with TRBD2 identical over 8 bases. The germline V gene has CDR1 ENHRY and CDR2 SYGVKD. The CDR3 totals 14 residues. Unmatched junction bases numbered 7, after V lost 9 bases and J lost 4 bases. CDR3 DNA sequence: TGTGCCATGACTAGCGTCGCGGGCACCGGGGAGCTGTTTTTT. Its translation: CAMTSVAGTGELFF.

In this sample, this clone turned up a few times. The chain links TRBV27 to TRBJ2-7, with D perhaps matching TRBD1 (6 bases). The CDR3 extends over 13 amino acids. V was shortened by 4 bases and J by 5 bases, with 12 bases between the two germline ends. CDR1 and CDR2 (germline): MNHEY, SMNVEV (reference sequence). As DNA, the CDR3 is TGTGCCAGCAGTTCTACAGGGTACAACGAGCAGTACTTC. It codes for CASSSTGYNEQYF.

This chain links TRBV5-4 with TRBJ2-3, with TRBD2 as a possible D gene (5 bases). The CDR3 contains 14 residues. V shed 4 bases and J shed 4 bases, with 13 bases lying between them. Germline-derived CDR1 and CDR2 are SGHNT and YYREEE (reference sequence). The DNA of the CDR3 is TGTGCCAGCAGCATAGGAGACGGGGCAGATACGCAGTATTTT. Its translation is CASSIGDGADTQYF.

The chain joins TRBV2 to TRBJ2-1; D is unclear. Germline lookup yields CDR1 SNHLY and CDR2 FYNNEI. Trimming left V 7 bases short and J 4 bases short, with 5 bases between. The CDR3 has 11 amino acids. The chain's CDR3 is CASTSYNEQFF. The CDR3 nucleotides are TGTGCCAGCACTAGTTACAATGAGCAGTTCTTC. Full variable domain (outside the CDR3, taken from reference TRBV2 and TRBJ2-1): EPEVTQTPSHQVTQMGQEVILRCVPISNHLYFYWYRQILGQKVEFLVSFYNNEISEKSEIFDDQFSVERPDGSNFTLKIRSTKLEDSAMYFCASTSYNEQFFGPGTRLTVL.

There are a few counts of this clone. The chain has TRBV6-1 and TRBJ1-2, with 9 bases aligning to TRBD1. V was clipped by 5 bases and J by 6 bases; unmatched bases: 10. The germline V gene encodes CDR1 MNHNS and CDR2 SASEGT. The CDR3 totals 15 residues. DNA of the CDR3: TGTGCCAGCAGTAGCGCCGGGACAGGGAGGAATGGCTACACCTTC. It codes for CASSSAGTGRNGYTF.

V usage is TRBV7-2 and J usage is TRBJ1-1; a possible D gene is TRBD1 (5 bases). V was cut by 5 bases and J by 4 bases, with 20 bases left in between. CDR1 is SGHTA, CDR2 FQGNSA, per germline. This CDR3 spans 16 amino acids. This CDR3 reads CASSPRPPQVITEAFF. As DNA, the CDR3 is TGTGCCAGCAGCCCCCGCCCCCCACAGGTGATCACTGAAGCTTTCTTT.

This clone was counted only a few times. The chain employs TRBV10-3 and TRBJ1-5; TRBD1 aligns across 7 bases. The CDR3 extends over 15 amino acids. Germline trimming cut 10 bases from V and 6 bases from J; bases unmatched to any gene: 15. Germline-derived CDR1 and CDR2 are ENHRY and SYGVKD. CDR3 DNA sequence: TGTGCCACCCGACGAGAGACAGGGATGGGTCAGCCCCAGCATTTT. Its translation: CATRRETGMGQPQHF.

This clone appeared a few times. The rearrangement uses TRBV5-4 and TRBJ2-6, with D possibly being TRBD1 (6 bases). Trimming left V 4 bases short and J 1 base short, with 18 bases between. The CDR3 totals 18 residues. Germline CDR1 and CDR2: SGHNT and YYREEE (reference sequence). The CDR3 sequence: CASSPSVDSLSGANVLTF. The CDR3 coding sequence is TGTGCCAGCAGCCCCTCTGTGGACAGCCTTTCTGGGGCCAACGTCCTGACTTTC. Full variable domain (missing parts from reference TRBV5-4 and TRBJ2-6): ETGVTQSPTHLIKTRGQQVTLRCSSQSGHNTVSWYQQALGQGPQFIFQYYREEENGRGNFPPRFSGLQFPNYSSELNVNALELDDSALYLCASSPSVDSLSGANVLTFGAGSRLTVL.

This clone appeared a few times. The CDR3 spells CSVGGTGWEPQHF. DNA of the CDR3: TGCAGCGTTGGGGGGACAGGGTGGGAGCCCCAGCATTTT. The rearrangement joins TRBV29-1 to TRBJ1-5; TRBD1 matches at 9 bases. The CDR3 sequence is 13 residues long. The germline CDR1 and CDR2 sequences are SQVTM and ANQGSEA. J lost 8 bases, V lost 4 bases, and 6 bases had no gene match.